A selection of T cell receptor beta chains follows, all from one sample in a study of early T cells in non-severe SARS-CoV-2 infection. TCRdb recomputed calls from the 5' RACE reads with MiXCR, one row per CDR3 protein. The data contain some 46,000 distinct CDR3 sequences, about 6.5% of them singletons. The input for sequencing was whole blood, taken at baseline. The receptor source for this set is an adult who was a healthcare worker with PCR-confirmed SARS-CoV-2 infection or an uninfected control (not recorded which). The CDR3 runs from the conserved cysteine through the conserved F or W. Each record gives: D gene, clone size, J gene, V gene, CDR3 protein, CDR3 DNA. D genes are given only for firm matches. The size of a clone is reported for some rows only, either as once, few or many, or as a class for expanded clones.

>NA|NA|TRBJ2-7|TRBV28
CASSLYAGLYEQYF
TGTGCCAGCAGTTTATACGCAGGGTTATACGAGCAGTACTTC
>TRBD1|few|TRBJ2-7|TRBV30
CASGQGNNYEQYF
TGTGCCTCGGGACAGGGAAATAACTACGAGCAGTACTTC
>NA|few|TRBJ2-3|TRBV29-1
CSIGLLDTQYF
TGCAGCATCGGACTATTAGATACGCAGTATTTT
>NA|many|TRBJ2-2|TRBV7-8
CASSRGNTGELFF
TGTGCCAGCAGTCGAGGGAACACCGGGGAGCTGTTTTTT
>NA|NA|TRBJ1-1|TRBV4-1
CASSWQQNTEAFF
TGCGCCAGCAGCTGGCAGCAGAACACTGAAGCTTTCTTT
>NA|NA|TRBJ2-1|TRBV7-2
CASSLWGEKTNEQFF
TGTGCCAGCAGCTTATGGGGGGAGAAAACGAATGAGCAGTTCTTC
>NA|many|TRBJ2-7|TRBV21-1
CASLHYISYEQYF
TGTGCCAGCCTTCACTATATCTCCTACGAGCAGTACTTC
>TRBD1|many|TRBJ1-5|TRBV28
CASSWGQTSNQPQHF
TGTGCCAGCAGTTGGGGACAGACTAGCAATCAGCCCCAGCATTTT
>NA|NA|TRBJ1-2|TRBV30
CAWSAEPNYGYTF
TGTGCCTGGAGTGCCGAGCCAAACTATGGCTACACCTTC
>TRBD2|many|TRBJ2-2|TRBV6-5
CASSASGTSGPGELFF
TGTGCCAGCAGTGCCTCCGGGACTAGCGGCCCCGGGGAGCTGTTTTTT
>NA|few|TRBJ2-7|TRBV12-3/TRBV12-4
CASTQSYEQYF
TGTGCCAGCACCCAAAGCTACGAGCAGTACTTC
>TRBD2|few|TRBJ2-1|TRBV7-9
CASSLSPQRGRNEQFF
TGTGCCAGCAGCTTATCCCCACAGCGGGGAAGGAATGAGCAGTTCTTC
>NA|NA|TRBJ1-2|TRBV4-1
CASSQVERGREIYGYTF
TGCGCCAGCAGCCAAGTAGAAAGGGGTCGGGAGATTTATGGCTACACCTTC
>NA|NA|TRBJ1-1|TRBV12-3/TRBV12-4
CASSLVSATNTEAFF
TGTGCCAGCAGTTTAGTCTCAGCTACTAACACTGAAGCTTTCTTT
>NA|many|TRBJ2-5|TRBV28
CASRTRETQYF
TGTGCCAGCCGAACTCGGGAGACCCAGTACTTC
>NA|NA|TRBJ2-5|TRBV20-1
CSARGPSTQYF
TGCAGTGCTAGAGGTCCCTCGACCCAGTACTTC
>NA|many|TRBJ2-3|TRBV19
CAIAGRDTQYF
TGTGCCATTGCGGGGAGGGATACGCAGTATTTT
>NA|many|TRBJ2-1|TRBV6-2/TRBV6-3
CASTQTANEQFF
TGTGCCAGCACCCAGACAGCGAATGAGCAGTTCTTC
>NA|many|TRBJ1-2|TRBV20-1
CSARTRGNYGYTF
TGCAGTGCTCGGACCCGAGGGAACTATGGCTACACCTTC
>NA|many|TRBJ2-2|TRBV6-6
CASSLGSGRGVTGELFF
TGTGCCAGCAGTTTGGGCTCGGGGCGGGGAGTCACCGGGGAGCTGTTTTTT
>TRBD1|few|TRBJ2-7|TRBV6-2/TRBV6-3
CASSYTHGQGVFYEQYF
TGTGCCAGCAGTTACACCCACGGACAGGGGGTTTTCTACGAGCAGTACTTC
>NA|many|TRBJ2-7|TRBV6-1
CASSDIIDSGYEQYF
TGTGCCAGCAGTGATATAATAGATAGTGGCTACGAGCAGTACTTC